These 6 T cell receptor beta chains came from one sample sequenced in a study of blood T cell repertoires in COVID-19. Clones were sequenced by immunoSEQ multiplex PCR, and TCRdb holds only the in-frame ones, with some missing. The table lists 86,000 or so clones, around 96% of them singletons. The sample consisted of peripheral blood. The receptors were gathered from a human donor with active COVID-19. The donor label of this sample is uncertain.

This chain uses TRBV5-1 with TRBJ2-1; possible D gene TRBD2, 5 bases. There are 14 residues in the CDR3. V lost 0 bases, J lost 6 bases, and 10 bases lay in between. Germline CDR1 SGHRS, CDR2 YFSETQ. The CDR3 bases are TGCGCCAGCAGCTTGGCACTAGAAGCCAATGAGCAGTTCTTC. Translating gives CASSLALEANEQFF.

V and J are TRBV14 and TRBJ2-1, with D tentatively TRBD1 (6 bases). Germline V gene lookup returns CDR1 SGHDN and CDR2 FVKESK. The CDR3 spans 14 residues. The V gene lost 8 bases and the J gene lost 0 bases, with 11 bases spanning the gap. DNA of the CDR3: TGTGCCAGCGGGGGCCAGTACTCCTACAATGAGCAGTTCTTC. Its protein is CASGGQYSYNEQFF.

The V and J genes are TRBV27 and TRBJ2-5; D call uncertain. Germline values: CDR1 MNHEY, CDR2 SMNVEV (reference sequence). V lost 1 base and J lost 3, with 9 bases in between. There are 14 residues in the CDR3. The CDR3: CASSLWSSKETQYF. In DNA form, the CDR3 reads TGTGCCAGCAGTTTATGGTCTAGTAAAGAGACCCAGTACTTC.

The CDR3 region has the DNA TGTGCCAGCAGCGTAGGAATTAGGGACTGGGAATTAGACGATGGCTACACCTTC. Its protein is CASSVGIRDWELDDGYTF. The V gene is TRBV9, the J gene TRBJ1-2; D possibly corresponds to TRBD1 (5 bases). Trimming shortened V by 0 bases and J by 6 bases, and 24 bases separated the two germline ends. CDR3 length: 18 amino acids. The germline V gene encodes CDR1 SGDLS and CDR2 YYNGEE.

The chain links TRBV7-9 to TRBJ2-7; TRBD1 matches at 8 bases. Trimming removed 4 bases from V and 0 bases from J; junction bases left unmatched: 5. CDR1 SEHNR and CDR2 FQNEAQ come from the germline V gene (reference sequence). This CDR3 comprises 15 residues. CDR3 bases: TGTGCCAGCAGCTCTCCGGGACAGGACTCCTACGAGCAGTACTTC. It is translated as CASSSPGQDSYEQYF.

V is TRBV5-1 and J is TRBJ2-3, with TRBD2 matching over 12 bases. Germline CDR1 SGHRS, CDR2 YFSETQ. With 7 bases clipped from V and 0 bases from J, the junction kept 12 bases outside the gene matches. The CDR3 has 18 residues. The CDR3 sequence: CASSVRGLAGQSTDTQYF. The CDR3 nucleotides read TGCGCCAGCTCCGTTCGGGGACTAGCGGGTCAGAGCACAGATACGCAGTATTTT.